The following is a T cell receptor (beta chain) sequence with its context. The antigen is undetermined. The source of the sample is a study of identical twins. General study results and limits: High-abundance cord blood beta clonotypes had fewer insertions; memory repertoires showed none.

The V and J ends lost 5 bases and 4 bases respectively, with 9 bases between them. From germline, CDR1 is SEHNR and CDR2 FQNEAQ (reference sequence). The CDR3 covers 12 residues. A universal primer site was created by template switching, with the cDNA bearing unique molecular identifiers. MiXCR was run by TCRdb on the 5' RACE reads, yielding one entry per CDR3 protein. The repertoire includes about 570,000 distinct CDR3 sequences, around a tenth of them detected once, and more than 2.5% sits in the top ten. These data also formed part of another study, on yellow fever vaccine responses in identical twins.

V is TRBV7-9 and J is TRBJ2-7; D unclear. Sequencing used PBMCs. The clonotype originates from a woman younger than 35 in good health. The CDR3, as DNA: TGTGCCAGCAGCGCAAACGGTTACGAGCAGTACTTC. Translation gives CASSANGYEQYF.